The TCR beta chain under discussion was sequenced for a study of vaccination effects on CD4 cells after COVID-19. Study in general: Wells containing over 1.5 million PBMC each were cultured with 10 IU/ml IL-2 and approximately 10 ug/ml peptides. Study findings and constraints: Recruitment yielded few convalescent patients, and the study had no early post-infection timepoints.

Concerning this clone: The antigen is not known.

Culturing for more than eight days preceded CD4+ T cell isolation. The CDR3 sequence is 15 residues long. V was pared by 0 bases and J by 0 bases, with 7 bases between. Germline V gene sequence: CDR1 SGHVS, CDR2 FNYEAQ. TCRdb's table, derived via immunoSEQ multiplex PCR, lists solely in-frame clones and lacks some. The table shows 20,000 to 25,000 clones, with 73% occurring only once. The chain is built from TRBV7-6 and TRBJ2-3, with D possibly matching TRBD1 (6 bases). The source is a human donor who received a COVID-19 vaccine. The sequenced sample was CD4+ T cells from PBMCs cultured without peptide, obtained before COVID-19 vaccination. The DNA of the CDR3 is TGTGCCAGCAGCTTAGCGGGGGCAAGCACAGATACGCAGTATTTT. It encodes CASSLAGASTDTQYF.